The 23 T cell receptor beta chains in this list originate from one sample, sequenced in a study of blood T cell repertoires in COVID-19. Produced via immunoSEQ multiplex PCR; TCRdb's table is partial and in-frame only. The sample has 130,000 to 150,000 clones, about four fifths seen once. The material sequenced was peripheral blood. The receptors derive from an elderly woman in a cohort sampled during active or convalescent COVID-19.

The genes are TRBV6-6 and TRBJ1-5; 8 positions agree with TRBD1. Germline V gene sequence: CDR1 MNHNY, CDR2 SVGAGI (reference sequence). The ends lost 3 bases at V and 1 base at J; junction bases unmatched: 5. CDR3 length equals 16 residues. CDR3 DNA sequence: TGTGCCAGCAGTTATTCGGACAGGGCGAGCAATCAGCCCCAGCATTTT. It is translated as CASSYSDRASNQPQHF.

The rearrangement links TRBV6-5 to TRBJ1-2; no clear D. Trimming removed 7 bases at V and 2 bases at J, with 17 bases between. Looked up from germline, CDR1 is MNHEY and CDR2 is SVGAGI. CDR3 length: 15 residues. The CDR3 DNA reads TGTGCCAGCACTCCCTGGGAGGACTTAAACTATGGCTACACCTTC. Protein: CASTPWEDLNYGYTF.

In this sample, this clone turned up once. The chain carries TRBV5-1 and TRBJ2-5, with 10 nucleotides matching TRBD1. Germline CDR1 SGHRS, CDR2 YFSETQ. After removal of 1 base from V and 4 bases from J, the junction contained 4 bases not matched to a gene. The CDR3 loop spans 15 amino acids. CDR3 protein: CASSLRTGGLETQYF. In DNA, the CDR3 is TGCGCCAGCAGCTTGAGGACAGGGGGTTTAGAGACCCAGTACTTC.

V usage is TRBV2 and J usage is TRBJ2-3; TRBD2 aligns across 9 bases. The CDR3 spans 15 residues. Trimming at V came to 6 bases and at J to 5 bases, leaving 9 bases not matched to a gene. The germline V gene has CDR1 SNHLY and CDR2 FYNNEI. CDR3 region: CASRPSGVLRDTQYF. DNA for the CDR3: TGTGCCAGCAGGCCTAGCGGGGTACTCCGAGATACGCAGTATTTT.

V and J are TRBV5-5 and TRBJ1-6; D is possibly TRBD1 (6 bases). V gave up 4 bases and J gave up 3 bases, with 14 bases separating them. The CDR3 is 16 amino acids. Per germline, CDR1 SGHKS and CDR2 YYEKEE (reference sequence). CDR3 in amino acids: CASSRYRQDYNSPLHF. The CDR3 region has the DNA TGTGCCAGCAGCCGATACCGACAGGACTATAATTCACCCCTCCACTTT.

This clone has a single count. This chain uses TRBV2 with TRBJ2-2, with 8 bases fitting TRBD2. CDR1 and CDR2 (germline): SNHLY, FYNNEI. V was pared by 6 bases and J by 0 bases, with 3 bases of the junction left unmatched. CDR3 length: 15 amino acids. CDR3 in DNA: TGTGCCAGCAGGGCGGGGGGCGCGAACACCGGGGAGCTGTTTTTT. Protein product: CASRAGGANTGELFF.

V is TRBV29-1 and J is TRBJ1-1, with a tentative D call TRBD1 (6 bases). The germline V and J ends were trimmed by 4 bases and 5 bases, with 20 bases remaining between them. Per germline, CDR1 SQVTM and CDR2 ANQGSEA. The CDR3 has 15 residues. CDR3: CSVGRVQGSGTEAFF. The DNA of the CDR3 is TGCAGCGTTGGCAGGGTACAGGGCTCGGGGACTGAAGCTTTCTTT.

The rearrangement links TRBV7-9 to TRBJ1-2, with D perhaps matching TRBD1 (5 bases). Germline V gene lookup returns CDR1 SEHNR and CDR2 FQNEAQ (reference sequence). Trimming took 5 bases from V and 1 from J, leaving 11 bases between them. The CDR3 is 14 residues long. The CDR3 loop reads CASSIQAFNYGYTF. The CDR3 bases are TGTGCCAGCAGCATACAGGCCTTTAACTATGGCTACACCTTC.

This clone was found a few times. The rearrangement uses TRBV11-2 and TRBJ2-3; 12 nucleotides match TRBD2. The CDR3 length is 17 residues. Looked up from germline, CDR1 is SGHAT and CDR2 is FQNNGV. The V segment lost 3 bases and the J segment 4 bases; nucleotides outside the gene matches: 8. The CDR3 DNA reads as TGTGCCAGCAGCTTCCTAGCGGGGGGGCCAGTGGCAGATACGCAGTATTTT. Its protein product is CASSFLAGGPVADTQYF.

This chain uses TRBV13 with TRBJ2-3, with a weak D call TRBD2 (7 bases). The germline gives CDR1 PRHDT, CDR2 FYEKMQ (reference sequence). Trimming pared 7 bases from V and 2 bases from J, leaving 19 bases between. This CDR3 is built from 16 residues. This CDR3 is CASNYRGTTSTDTQYF. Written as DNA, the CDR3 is TGTGCCAGCAACTATAGGGGGACTACCTCCACAGATACGCAGTATTTT.

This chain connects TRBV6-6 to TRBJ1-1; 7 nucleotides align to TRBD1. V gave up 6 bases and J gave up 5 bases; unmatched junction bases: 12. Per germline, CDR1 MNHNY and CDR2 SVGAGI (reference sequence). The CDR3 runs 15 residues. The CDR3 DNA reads TGTGCCAGCAGCGCGACGGGACAGCAGGGAACTGAAGCTTTCTTT. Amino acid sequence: CASSATGQQGTEAFF.

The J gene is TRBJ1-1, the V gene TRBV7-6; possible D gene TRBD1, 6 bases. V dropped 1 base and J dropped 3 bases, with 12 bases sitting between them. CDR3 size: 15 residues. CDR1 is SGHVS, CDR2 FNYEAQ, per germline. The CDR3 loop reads CASSLEGGRDTEAFF. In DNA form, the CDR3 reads TGTGCCAGCAGCTTAGAAGGGGGGAGGGACACTGAAGCTTTCTTT. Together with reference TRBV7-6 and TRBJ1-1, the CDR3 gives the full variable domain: GAGVSQSPRYKVTKRGQDVALRCDPISGHVSLYWYRQALGQGPEFLTYFNYEAQQDKSGLPNDRFSAERPEGSISTLTIQRTEQRDSAMYRCASSLEGGRDTEAFFGQGTRLTVV.

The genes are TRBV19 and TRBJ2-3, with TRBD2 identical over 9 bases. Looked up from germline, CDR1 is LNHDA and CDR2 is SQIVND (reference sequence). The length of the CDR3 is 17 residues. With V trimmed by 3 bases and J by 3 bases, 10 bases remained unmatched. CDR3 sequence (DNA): TGTGCCAGTAGTATGGGTAGCGGGGGTTATCTTACAGATACGCAGTATTTT. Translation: CASSMGSGGYLTDTQYF.

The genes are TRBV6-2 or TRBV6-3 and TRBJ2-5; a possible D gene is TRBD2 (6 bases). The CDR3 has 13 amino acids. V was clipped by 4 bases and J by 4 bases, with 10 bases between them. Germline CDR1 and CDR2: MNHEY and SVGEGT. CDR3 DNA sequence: TGTGCCAGCAGTTTTAGCGGTAGAGAGACCCAGTACTTC. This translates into CASSFSGRETQYF.

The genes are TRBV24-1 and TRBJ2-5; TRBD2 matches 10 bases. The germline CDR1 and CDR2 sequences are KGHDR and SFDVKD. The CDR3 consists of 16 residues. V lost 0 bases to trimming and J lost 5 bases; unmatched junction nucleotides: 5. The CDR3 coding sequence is TGTGCCACCAGTGATTTGGCTAGCGGGGGTTGGGAGACCCAGTACTTC. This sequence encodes CATSDLASGGWETQYF.

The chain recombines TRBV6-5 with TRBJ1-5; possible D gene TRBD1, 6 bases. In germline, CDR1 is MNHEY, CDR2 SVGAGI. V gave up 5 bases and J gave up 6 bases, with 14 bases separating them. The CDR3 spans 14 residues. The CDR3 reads CASSHDRSIQPQHF. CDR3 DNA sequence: TGTGCCAGCAGTCATGACAGGTCTATTCAGCCCCAGCATTTT.

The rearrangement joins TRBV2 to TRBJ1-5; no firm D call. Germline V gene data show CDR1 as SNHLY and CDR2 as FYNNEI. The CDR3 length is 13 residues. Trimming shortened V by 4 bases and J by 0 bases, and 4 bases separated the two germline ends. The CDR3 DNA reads TGTGCCAGCAGTGGGAGTAGCAATCAGCCCCAGCATTTT. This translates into CASSGSSNQPQHF.

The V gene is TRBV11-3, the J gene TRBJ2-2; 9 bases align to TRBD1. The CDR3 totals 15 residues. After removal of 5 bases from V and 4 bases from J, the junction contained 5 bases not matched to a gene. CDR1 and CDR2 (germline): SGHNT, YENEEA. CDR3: CASSQQGAGTGELFF. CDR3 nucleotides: TGTGCCAGCAGCCAACAGGGGGCGGGCACCGGGGAGCTGTTTTTT.

The CDR3 bases are TGCGCCAGCAGCCAATCAGGGGCCTGGAGCACAGATACGCAGTATTTT. Translating it yields CASSQSGAWSTDTQYF. This chain uses TRBV4-1 with TRBJ2-3; D may be TRBD1 (6 bases). Trimming left V 2 bases short and J 0 bases short, with 12 bases between. The CDR3 length is 16 residues. Germline lookup yields CDR1 MGHRA and CDR2 YSYEKL.

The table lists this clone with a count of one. CDR3 sequence: CASSGMTGGATDTQYF. In nucleotides, the CDR3 is TGTGCCAGCAGCGGAATGACAGGGGGCGCGACAGATACGCAGTATTTT. The rearrangement links TRBV5-5 to TRBJ2-3, with 10 bases lining up with TRBD1. The CDR3 runs 16 residues. Trimming removed 4 bases from V and 3 bases from J; junction bases left unmatched: 8. Germline V CDR1 and CDR2: SGHKS, YYEKEE (reference sequence).

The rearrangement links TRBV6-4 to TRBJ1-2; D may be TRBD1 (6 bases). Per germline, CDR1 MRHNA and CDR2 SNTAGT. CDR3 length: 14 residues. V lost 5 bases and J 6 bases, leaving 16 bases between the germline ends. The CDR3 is CASSSDSKSHGYTF. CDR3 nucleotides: TGTGCCAGCAGTTCGGACAGTAAGTCCCATGGCTACACCTTC.

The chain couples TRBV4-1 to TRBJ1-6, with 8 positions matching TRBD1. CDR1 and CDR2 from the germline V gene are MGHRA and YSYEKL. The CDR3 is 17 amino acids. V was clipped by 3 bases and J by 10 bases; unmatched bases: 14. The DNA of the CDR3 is TGCGCCAGCAGCCAGGGGGTTTTCAGGGGGCGAGCCTCACCCCTCCACTTT. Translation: CASSQGVFRGRASPLHF.

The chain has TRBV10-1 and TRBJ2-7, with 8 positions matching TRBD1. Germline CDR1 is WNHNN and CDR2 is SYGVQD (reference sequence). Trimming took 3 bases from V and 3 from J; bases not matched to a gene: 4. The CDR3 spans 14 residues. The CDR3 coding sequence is TGCGCCAGCAGTGAAGAGGGACAGGTCTACGAGCAGTACGTC. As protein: CASSEEGQVYEQYV.